This T cell receptor beta chain originates from a study of T cell changes during pregnancy in multiple sclerosis. Here immunoSEQ multiplex PCR was the method, and the copy in TCRdb shows in-frame clones only, minus some. In the table there are around 69,000 clones, around 94% of which are singletons. Deletions cut 7 bases from V and 2 bases from J, with 14 bases between. Germline V gene lookup returns CDR1 SGHTA and CDR2 FQGTGA. The CDR3 totals 14 residues. The chain employs TRBV7-3 and TRBJ1-2, with a tentative D call TRBD1 (5 bases). The TCR was taken from a female donor in good health, enrolled as a control in a pregnancy study. The source was peripheral blood, collected in the second trimester of pregnancy. CDR3 region: CASKLGVRNYGYTF. The CDR3 bases are TGTGCCAGCAAATTAGGGGTAAGGAACTATGGCTACACCTTC.